The source of this T cell receptor beta chain is a study of T cells in Graves' hyperthyroidism and ophthalmopathy. As to this clonotype: The target antigen is unknown.

Findings and caveats of the study: The model's output predicted ophthalmopathy at a median of roughly seven months prior to onset.

Amplification targeted TCR beta CDR3 regions from RNA transcripts. HTBI primers drove first-round RT-PCR of the TCR CDR3. Each CDR3 protein gets one entry after TCRdb re-called the multiplex PCR reads with MiXCR. The sample records some 600,000 distinct CDR3 sequences, roughly 14% being singletons. Newly diagnosed hyperthyroidism, duration under 2 months, in patients aged 18 to 65. Exclusion of a patient resulted from uncontrolled infection, other autoimmune disease, pregnancy or lactation. Thyroid ultrasound and orbital computed tomography, with clinical symptoms and serum thyroxine and TRAb, informed diagnoses. V lost 0 bases to trimming and J lost 6 bases, with 12 bases between them. The CDR3 totals 15 residues. Germline assignment: CDR1 MNHEY and CDR2 SVGAGI.

The source material was blood. The origin of this receptor is a woman aged 25 to 45 with Graves' hyperthyroidism that later progressed to Graves' ophthalmopathy. J is TRBJ1-5 and V is TRBV6-5; D gene uncertain. CDR3 residues: CASSYSSTASQPQHF. The CDR3, as DNA: TGTGCCAGCAGTTACTCGTCAACAGCCAGTCAGCCCCAGCATTTT.